These 27 T cell receptor beta chains were sequenced from one sample in a study of T cell changes during pregnancy in multiple sclerosis. Libraries were prepared by immunoSEQ multiplex PCR; TCRdb keeps only in-frame clonotypes and omits some of them. Among under 70,000 clones listed, around 92% were seen once. Sequences were derived from peripheral blood, sampled in the third trimester of pregnancy. All receptors come from a female donor in good health, enrolled as a control in a pregnancy study.

This chain uses TRBV18 with TRBJ2-5; D is perhaps TRBD2 (6 bases). Germline V CDR1 and CDR2: KGHSH, LQKENI. CDR3 length: 14 residues. Trimming shortened V by 1 base and J by 6 bases, and 12 bases separated the two germline ends. The CDR3 DNA reads as TGTGCCAGCTCACCACAGGAGGGGAGCCAGACCCAGTACTTC. It encodes CASSPQEGSQTQYF.

The J gene is TRBJ2-3, the V gene TRBV19; 9 positions agree with TRBD2. The CDR3 is made up of 15 amino acids. Germline CDR1 is LNHDA and CDR2 is SQIVND (reference sequence). Unmatched junction bases numbered 5, after V lost 1 base and J lost 6 bases. The CDR3 protein is CASSIGVAGADTQYF. CDR3 in DNA: TGTGCCAGTAGTATAGGGGTAGCGGGAGCCGATACGCAGTATTTT.

The chain uses TRBV27 and TRBJ2-6; 7 bases fit TRBD1. This CDR3 contains 19 residues. The germline V gene has CDR1 MNHEY and CDR2 SMNVEV (reference sequence). The J segment lost 0 bases and the V segment lost 6 bases, leaving 14 bases of the junction unmatched. CDR3 coding DNA: TGTGCCAGCAGACCACAGGGGTGGTTAATGATCTCTGGGGCCAACGTCCTGACTTTC. It specifies CASRPQGWLMISGANVLTF.

In its sample, this clone was seen once. The rearrangement uses TRBV6-5 and TRBJ1-2, with D perhaps TRBD1 (5 bases). The CDR3 runs 13 residues. Germline lookup yields CDR1 MNHEY and CDR2 SVGAGI. Trimming pared 8 bases from V and 2 bases from J, leaving 12 bases between. CDR3 bases: TGTGCCAGCCGAACAGGCGGCAACTATGGCTACACCTTC. It translates to CASRTGGNYGYTF.

This chain links TRBV10-1 with TRBJ1-1; tentative D call: TRBD1 (5 bases). The CDR3 is made up of 15 amino acids. V was pared by 0 bases and J by 0 bases, with 8 bases between. The germline gives CDR1 WNHNN, CDR2 SYGVQD (reference sequence). CDR3 sequence: CASSESRGLNTEAFF. DNA for the CDR3: TGCGCCAGCAGTGAGTCAAGGGGTTTGAACACTGAAGCTTTCTTT.

This chain uses TRBV18 with TRBJ2-3, with TRBD1 identical over 9 bases. After removal of 4 bases from V and 5 bases from J, the junction contained 7 bases not matched to a gene. CDR3 length equals 15 residues. Germline V gene data show CDR1 as KGHSH and CDR2 as LQKENI. The CDR3 reads CASSRYRGQEDTQYF. The CDR3 nucleotides read TGTGCCAGCTCACGCTACAGGGGGCAGGAAGATACGCAGTATTTT.

J is TRBJ2-5 and V is TRBV2; no definite D call. The CDR3 has 12 residues. From germline, CDR1 is SNHLY and CDR2 FYNNEI. With 5 bases removed from V and 5 bases from J, the gap between germline ends came to 9 bases. Here the CDR3 reads CASSPGRETQYF. DNA of the CDR3: TGTGCCAGCAGTCCCGGTCGGGAGACCCAGTACTTC.

The chain couples TRBV15 to TRBJ2-3; D ambiguous. Germline CDR1 and CDR2: LNHNV and YYDKDF (reference sequence). With 8 bases removed from V and 0 bases from J, the gap between germline ends came to 9 bases. CDR3 length: 13 residues. CDR3 in amino acids: CATDGSSTDTQYF. The DNA of the CDR3 is TGTGCCACCGATGGCTCTAGCACAGATACGCAGTATTTT.

This CDR3 is CASSGGQGAGEKLFF. The DNA for the CDR3 is TGTGCCAGCAGCGGTGGACAGGGGGCAGGTGAAAAACTGTTTTTT. The chain is built from TRBV9 and TRBJ1-4; 11 nucleotides match TRBD1. Trimming at V came to 3 bases and at J to 7 bases, leaving 5 bases not matched to a gene. CDR3 length: 15 residues. Per the germline V gene, CDR1 is SGDLS and CDR2 is YYNGEE.

About this clone itself: Other DNA sequences within the sample encode an identical CDR3. The chain recombines TRBV6-1 with TRBJ2-7, with 9 nucleotides matching TRBD1. The ends lost 4 bases at V and 4 bases at J; junction bases unmatched: 14. In germline, CDR1 is MNHNS, CDR2 SASEGT. The CDR3 contains 17 residues. The CDR3 DNA follows: TGTGCCAGCAGTGCCGGGACAGGGAGACGATTAGGGTACGAGCAGTACTTC. Translating gives CASSAGTGRRLGYEQYF.

The chain links TRBV5-6 to TRBJ2-3; 11 nucleotides line up with TRBD2. The CDR3 contains 15 residues. The J segment lost 2 bases and the V segment lost 6 bases, leaving 5 bases of the junction unmatched. The germline V gene has CDR1 SGHDT and CDR2 YYEEEE. The CDR3 loop reads CASIPLAGDTDTQYF. Written as DNA, the CDR3 is TGTGCCAGCATCCCACTAGCGGGAGACACAGATACGCAGTATTTT.

The gene calls are TRBV30 and TRBJ1-5, with D hard to call. V was shortened by 3 bases and J by 5 bases, with 8 bases between the two germline ends. This CDR3 has 12 amino acids. Germline V gene sequence: CDR1 GTSNPN, CDR2 SVGIG (reference sequence). Here the CDR3 DNA reads TGTGCCTGGAGCGATTCAGATCAGCCCCAGCATTTT. Translation gives CAWSDSDQPQHF.

The rearrangement uses TRBV9 and TRBJ2-1, with TRBD2 matching over 11 bases. Trimming took 0 bases from V and 2 from J; bases not matched to a gene: 4. Germline V gene lookup returns CDR1 SGDLS and CDR2 YYNGEE. The CDR3 consists of 17 residues. CDR3 nucleotide sequence: TGTGCCAGCAGCGTAGGAGATAGCGGGAGGGCCTACAATGAGCAGTTCTTC. Translated: CASSVGDSGRAYNEQFF.

V usage is TRBV18 and J usage is TRBJ2-1; TRBD2 matches at 9 bases. The CDR3 loop spans 16 amino acids. The V gene end was trimmed by 4 bases and the J gene end by 2 bases; junction bases not matched to a gene: 6. Germline-derived CDR1 and CDR2 are KGHSH and LQKENI. In DNA, the CDR3 is TGTGCCAGCTCACTAAATAGCGGGGGAACCTACAATGAGCAGTTCTTC. Translated: CASSLNSGGTYNEQFF.

The V call is TRBV15, the J call TRBJ2-3, with a weak D call TRBD2 (6 bases). This CDR3 is 17 amino acids long. V was shortened by 0 bases and J by 8 bases, with 21 bases between the two germline ends. Per the germline V gene, CDR1 is LNHNV and CDR2 is YYDKDF (reference sequence). The CDR3 bases are TGTGCCACCAGCAGAGATCAAATAGGAGGGATGCACGGTACGCAGTATTTT. It yields the protein CATSRDQIGGMHGTQYF.

V gene TRBV27 combines with J gene TRBJ2-7; no firm D call. The V end lost 4 bases, the J end lost 1 base, and 2 bases lay between the germline ends. Germline CDR1 MNHEY, CDR2 SMNVEV (reference sequence). CDR3 length equals 11 residues. The CDR3 loop reads CASSSSYEQYF. The CDR3, as DNA: TGTGCCAGCAGTTCATCCTACGAGCAGTACTTC.

The V gene is TRBV28, the J gene TRBJ2-5, with D possibly TRBD1 on 5 matching bases. The germline gives CDR1 MDHEN, CDR2 SYDVKM. Trimming shortened V by 11 bases and J by 1 base, and 17 bases separated the two germline ends. The length of the CDR3 is 14 residues. The CDR3 coding sequence is TGTGCCGTGGGGCTATCTGGTGCCCAAGAGACCCAGTACTTC. This encodes CAVGLSGAQETQYF.

The rearrangement uses TRBV27 and TRBJ1-2; TRBD1 matches 7 bases. CDR1 is MNHEY, CDR2 SMNVEV, per germline (reference sequence). V shed 6 bases and J 1 base; nucleotides not matched to a gene: 8. The CDR3 contains 15 residues. In nucleotides, the CDR3 is TGTGCCAGCAGCTCTACCCGACAGGGTAACTATGGCTACACCTTC. This translates into CASSSTRQGNYGYTF.

The chain carries TRBV28 and TRBJ2-1; 13 nucleotides align to TRBD2. The CDR3 extends over 18 amino acids. The ends lost 6 bases at V and 0 bases at J; junction bases unmatched: 8. Germline CDR1 reads MDHEN; CDR2 reads SYDVKM. The CDR3 loop is CASRSGTSGVSSYNEQFF. As DNA, the CDR3 is TGTGCCAGCAGATCCGGGACTAGCGGGGTAAGCTCCTACAATGAGCAGTTCTTC.

This clone appeared once. V and J are TRBV30 and TRBJ1-5, with unresolved D. Per germline, CDR1 GTSNPN and CDR2 SVGIG (reference sequence). With 2 bases removed from V and 5 bases from J, the gap between germline ends came to 13 bases. There are 14 residues in the CDR3. CDR3 region: CAWSRFNIYQPQHF. CDR3 DNA sequence: TGTGCCTGGAGTAGATTTAACATATATCAGCCCCAGCATTTT.

This sequence joins TRBV11-2 and TRBJ2-7, with 11 nucleotides matching TRBD2. V lost 3 bases, J lost 4 bases, and 8 bases stayed unmatched. CDR1 and CDR2 from the germline V gene are SGHAT and FQNNGV. There are 16 residues in the CDR3. CDR3 sequence: CASSFLKGLAAYEQYF. CDR3 nucleotides: TGTGCCAGCAGCTTCTTAAAGGGACTAGCGGCATACGAGCAGTACTTC.

V usage is TRBV28 and J usage is TRBJ1-3; 9 nucleotides agree with TRBD1. Germline CDR1 and CDR2: MDHEN and SYDVKM. The CDR3 consists of 15 residues. With 5 bases clipped from V and 3 bases from J, the junction kept 5 bases outside the gene matches. The CDR3 protein is CASSGGGQGGNTIYF. The CDR3 coding sequence is TGTGCCAGCAGTGGGGGGGGACAGGGTGGAAACACCATATATTTT.

The chain links TRBV6-6 to TRBJ2-7; D possibly corresponds to TRBD1 (6 bases). Germline CDR1 reads MNHNY; CDR2 reads SVGAGI (reference sequence). This CDR3 region has 15 residues. Trimming took 4 bases from V and 4 from J, leaving 17 bases between them. The CDR3 protein is CASSSTGFGLYEQYF. The CDR3 DNA follows: TGTGCCAGCAGTTCGACAGGTTTTGGCCTTTACGAGCAGTACTTC.

This clone has more than one count but fewer than ten. This clone may be a read error of a much larger clone one base away. The chain uses TRBV6-6 and TRBJ1-1; D may be TRBD1 (6 bases). The CDR3 loop spans 14 amino acids. Germline loops: CDR1 MNHNY, CDR2 SVGAGI (reference sequence). V was trimmed by 5 bases and J by 0 bases, leaving 10 bases between them. The CDR3, as DNA: TGTGCCAGCAGTCTAGACAGGATGAACACTGAAGCTTTCTTT. This codes for CASSLDRMNTEAFF.

V and J are TRBV27 and TRBJ2-7; 7 nucleotides line up with TRBD1. Germline V lookup: CDR1 MNHEY, CDR2 SMNVEV (reference sequence). This CDR3 has 13 amino acids. With V trimmed by 5 bases and J by 3 bases, 4 bases remained unmatched. The CDR3 here is CASSPGQSYEQYF. For the CDR3, the DNA is TGTGCCAGCAGTCCGGGACAGAGCTACGAGCAGTACTTC.

This clone was recorded a few times. The chain combines TRBV9 with TRBJ1-2; D gene uncertain. The CDR3 has 15 residues. Germline CDR1 is SGDLS and CDR2 is YYNGEE. Trimming took off 0 bases at V and 5 bases at J, with 14 bases between the two ends. This chain's CDR3 is CASSVGGSGDYGYTF. CDR3 in DNA: TGTGCCAGCAGCGTAGGCGGGTCAGGTGATTATGGCTACACCTTC.

The gene calls are TRBV18 and TRBJ1-5, with D possibly TRBD1 on 5 matching bases. The CDR3 totals 15 residues. Trimming pared 6 bases from V and 2 bases from J, leaving 14 bases between. From germline, CDR1 is KGHSH and CDR2 LQKENI. The CDR3 protein is CASSLGGGRNQPQHF. In DNA, the CDR3 is TGTGCCAGCTCGCTGGGGGGGGGTCGCAATCAGCCCCAGCATTTT.